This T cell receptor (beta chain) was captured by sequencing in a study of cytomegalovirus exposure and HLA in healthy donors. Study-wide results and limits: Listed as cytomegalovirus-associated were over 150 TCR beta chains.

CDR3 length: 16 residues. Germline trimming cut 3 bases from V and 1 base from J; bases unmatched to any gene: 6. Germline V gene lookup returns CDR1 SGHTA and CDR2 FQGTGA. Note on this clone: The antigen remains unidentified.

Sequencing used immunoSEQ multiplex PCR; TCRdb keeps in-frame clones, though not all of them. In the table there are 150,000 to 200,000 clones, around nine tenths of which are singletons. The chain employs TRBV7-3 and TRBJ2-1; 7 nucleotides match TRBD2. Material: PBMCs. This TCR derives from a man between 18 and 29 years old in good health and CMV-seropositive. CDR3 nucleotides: TGTGCCAGCAGCTTGGTTGGGGGGGTATCCTACAATGAGCAGTTCTTC. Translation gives CASSLVGGVSYNEQFF.